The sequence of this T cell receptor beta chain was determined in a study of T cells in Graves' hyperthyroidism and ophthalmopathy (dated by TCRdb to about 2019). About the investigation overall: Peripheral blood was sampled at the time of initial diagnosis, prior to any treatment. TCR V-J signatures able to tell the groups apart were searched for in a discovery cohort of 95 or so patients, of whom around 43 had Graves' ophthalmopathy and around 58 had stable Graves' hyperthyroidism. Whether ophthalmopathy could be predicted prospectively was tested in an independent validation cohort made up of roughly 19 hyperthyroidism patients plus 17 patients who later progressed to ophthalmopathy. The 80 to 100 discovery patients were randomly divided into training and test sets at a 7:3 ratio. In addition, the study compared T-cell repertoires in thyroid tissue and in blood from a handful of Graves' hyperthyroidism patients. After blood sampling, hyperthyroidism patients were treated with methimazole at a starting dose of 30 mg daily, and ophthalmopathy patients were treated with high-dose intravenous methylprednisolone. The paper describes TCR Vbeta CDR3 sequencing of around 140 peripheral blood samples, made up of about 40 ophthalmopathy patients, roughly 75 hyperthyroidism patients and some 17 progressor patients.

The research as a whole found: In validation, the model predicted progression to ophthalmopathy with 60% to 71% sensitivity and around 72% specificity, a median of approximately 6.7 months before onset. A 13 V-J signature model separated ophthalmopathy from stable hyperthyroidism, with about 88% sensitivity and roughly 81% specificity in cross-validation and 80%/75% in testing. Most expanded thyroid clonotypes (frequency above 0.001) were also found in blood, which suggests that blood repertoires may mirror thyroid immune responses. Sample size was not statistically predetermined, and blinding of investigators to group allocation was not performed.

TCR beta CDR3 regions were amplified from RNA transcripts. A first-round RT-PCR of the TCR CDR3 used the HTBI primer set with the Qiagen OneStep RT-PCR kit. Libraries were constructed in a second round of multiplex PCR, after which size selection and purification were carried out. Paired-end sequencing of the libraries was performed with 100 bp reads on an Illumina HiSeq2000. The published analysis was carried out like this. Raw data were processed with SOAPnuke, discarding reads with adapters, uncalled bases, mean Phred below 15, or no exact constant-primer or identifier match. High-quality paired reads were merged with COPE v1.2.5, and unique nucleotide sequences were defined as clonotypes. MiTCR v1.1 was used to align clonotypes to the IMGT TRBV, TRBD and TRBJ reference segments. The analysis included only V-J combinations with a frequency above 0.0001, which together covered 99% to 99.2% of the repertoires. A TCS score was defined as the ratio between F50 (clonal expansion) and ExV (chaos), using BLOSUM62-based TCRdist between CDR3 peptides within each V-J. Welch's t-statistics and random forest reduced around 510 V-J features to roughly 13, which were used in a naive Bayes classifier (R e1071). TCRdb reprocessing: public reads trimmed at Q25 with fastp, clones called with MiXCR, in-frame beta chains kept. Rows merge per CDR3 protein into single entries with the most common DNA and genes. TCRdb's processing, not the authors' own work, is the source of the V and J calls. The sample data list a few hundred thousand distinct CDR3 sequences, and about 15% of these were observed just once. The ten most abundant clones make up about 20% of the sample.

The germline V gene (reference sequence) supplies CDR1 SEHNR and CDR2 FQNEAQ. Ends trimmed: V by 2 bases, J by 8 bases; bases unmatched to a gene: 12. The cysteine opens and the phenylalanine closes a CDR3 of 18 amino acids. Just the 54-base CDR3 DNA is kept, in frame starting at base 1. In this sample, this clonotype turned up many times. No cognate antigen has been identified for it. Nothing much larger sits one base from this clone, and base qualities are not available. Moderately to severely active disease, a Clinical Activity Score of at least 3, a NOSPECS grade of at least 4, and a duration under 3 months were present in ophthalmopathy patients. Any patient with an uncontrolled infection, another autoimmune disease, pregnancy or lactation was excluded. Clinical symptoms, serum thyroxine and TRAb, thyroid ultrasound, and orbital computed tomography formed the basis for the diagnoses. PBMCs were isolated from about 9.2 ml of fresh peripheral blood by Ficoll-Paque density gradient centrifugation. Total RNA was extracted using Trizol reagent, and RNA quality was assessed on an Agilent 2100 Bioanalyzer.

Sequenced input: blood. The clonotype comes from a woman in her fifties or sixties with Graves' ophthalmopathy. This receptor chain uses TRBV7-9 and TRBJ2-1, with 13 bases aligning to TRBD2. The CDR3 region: CASSLWGLAGPRGYEQFF. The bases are TGTGCCAGCAGCTTATGGGGACTAGCGGGACCCCGAGGCTATGAGCAGTTCTTC.